This TCR beta chain was recovered during a study of cytomegalovirus exposure and HLA in healthy donors. Study results and limitations: Rarity marked most TCR sequences, yet some public TCRs occurred in many donors. Follow-up analysis found HLA locus-dependent TCR association rates, highest for DRB1 and lowest for HLA-C.

This CDR3 has 14 amino acids. V lost 0 bases, J lost 0 bases, and 5 bases lay in between. Germline V gene data show CDR1 as MNHEY and CDR2 as SVGAGI. Concerning this clone: Its antigen is as yet unknown. The same CDR3 is also encoded by other DNA sequences in this sample.

PCR used 60 Vbeta primers and 13 Jbeta primers. Clones were read by immunoSEQ multiplex PCR, and TCRdb kept only the in-frame ones, dropping some. Here the sample spans 130,000 or so clones, approximately 65% being singletons. The sample comprised PBMCs. The rearrangement links TRBV6-5 to TRBJ1-1; no reliable D call. This clonotype was sampled from a man younger than 35 in good health and CMV-seronegative. The CDR3 sequence is CASSYSAVNTEAFF. In DNA form, the CDR3 reads TGTGCCAGCAGTTACTCGGCAGTGAACACTGAAGCTTTCTTT.